Sequencing of this TCR beta chain was carried out in a study of post-analysis software for immune sequencing data. General study findings and limits: Four to six TRBV segments were more frequent in patients than controls; TRBV5-6, TRBV5-1 and TRBV20-1 belonged to this group. Batch-matched samples strongly co-clustered by F measure.

The V end lost 3 bases, the J end lost 0 bases, and 12 bases lay between the germline ends. Germline values: CDR1 LNHNV, CDR2 YYDKDF (reference sequence). The CDR3 is 16 amino acids. There are a few counts of this clonotype. Its matching antigen is unknown. cDNA libraries of TCR beta carried unique molecular identifiers. cDNA molecules numbering 450,000 to 650,000 came from roughly 1.1 to 9.2 million T cells. TCRdb recomputed calls from the PCR reads with MiXCR, one row per CDR3 protein. The table lists about 430,000 distinct CDR3 sequences, about 40% of them singletons, with 7.6% in the top ten. Sequenced material: blood. The J gene is TRBJ1-5, the V gene TRBV15; D gene ambiguous. This TCR derives from a girl aged 2 to 10 with multiple sclerosis. DNA for the CDR3: TGTGCCACCAGCAGGACGACACGTTTTAGCAATCAGCCCCAGCATTTT. This gives the protein CATSRTTRFSNQPQHF.